A selection of T cell receptor beta chains follows, all from one sample in a study of regulatory T cells in long-lasting Graves disease. MiXCR was run by TCRdb on the multiplex PCR reads, yielding one entry per CDR3 protein. The sample shows around 500,000 distinct CDR3 sequences, 9.5% to 15% of them seen only once. This sample was also put to use in a study of T cells in Graves' hyperthyroidism and ophthalmopathy.

Source: peripheral blood mononuclear cells (PBMCs), taken at new diagnosis, from a patient treated with antithyroid drugs. These receptors came from a woman younger than 45 with Graves disease. Both conserved end residues are part of each CDR3. The D gene is left open where the match is weak. Only some rows state a clone size, as once, few, many or a class for expanded clones.

j_call clone_size d_call v_call cdr3_aa cdr3_nt
TRBJ2-7 few . TRBV5-5 CVSSPQSEVYEQYF TGTGTCAGCAGCCCGCAATCTGAAGTCTACGAGCAGTACTTC
TRBJ2-1 many . TRBV11-2 CASSSTPYNEQFF TGTGCCAGCAGCTCGACCCCCTACAATGAGCAGTTCTTC
TRBJ2-5 . . TRBV11-3 CASSARQVEETQYF TGTGCCAGCAGCGCTCGACAGGTAGAAGAGACCCAGTACTTC
TRBJ2-3 many TRBD2 TRBV13 CASSLRLAGGDTQYF TGTGCCAGCAGCTTACGGCTAGCGGGCGGGGATACGCAGTATTTT
TRBJ2-1 many TRBD2 TRBV20-1 CSARVPSGRPAGNEQFF TGCAGTGCTAGAGTCCCTAGCGGGAGGCCCGCCGGGAATGAGCAGTTCTTC
TRBJ1-1 many . TRBV12-3/TRBV12-4 CASSLGGAVTEAFF TGTGCCAGCAGTTTAGGCGGGGCTGTAACTGAAGCTTTCTTT
TRBJ1-4 many . TRBV6-1 CASRTQTGRPNEKLFF TGTGCCAGCAGAACTCAAACCGGACGTCCTAATGAAAAACTGTTTTTT
TRBJ2-1 once . TRBV30 CAWSAGFYNEQFF TGTGCCTGGAGTGCGGGGTTTTACAATGAGCAGTTCTTC
TRBJ1-1 many . TRBV6-2/TRBV6-3 CASRRIGTQEQAFF TGTGCCAGCAGAAGAATCGGGACCCAAGAACAAGCTTTCTTT
TRBJ1-2 many . TRBV11-2 CASSRQINYGYTF TGTGCCAGCAGCCGTCAAATAAACTATGGCTACACCTTC
TRBJ2-7 many . TRBV7-8 CASSRMRGATNEQYF TGTGCCAGCAGCCGTATGAGGGGCGCGACGAACGAGCAGTACTTC
TRBJ1-2 many . TRBV5-1 CASSLGEGANYGYTF TGCGCCAGCAGCTTGGGGGAAGGGGCTAACTATGGCTACACCTTC
TRBJ1-5 many . TRBV28 CASRRGGRYNQPQHF TGTGCCAGCAGGAGGGGGGGACGGTACAATCAGCCCCAGCATTTT
TRBJ2-7 many . TRBV15 CATSRARSSEQYF TGTGCCACCAGCAGAGCGCGTTCTAGCGAGCAGTACTTC
TRBJ1-5 many . TRBV4-1 CASSQAGALRATSNQPQHF TGCGCCAGCAGCCAAGCGGGGGCTCTCCGGGCGACCAGCAATCAGCCCCAGCATTTT
TRBJ2-3 many . TRBV19 CASSIEGSGQYF TGTGCCAGTAGTATAGAGGGCTCAGGGCAGTATTTT
TRBJ2-7 few . TRBV3-1 CASSQELNEQYF TGTGCCAGCAGCCAGGAACTCAACGAGCAGTACTTC
TRBJ2-2 many TRBD1 TRBV3-1 CASSRGQGATGELFF TGTGCCAGCAGCCGAGGACAGGGGGCTACCGGGGAGCTGTTTTTT
TRBJ1-1 many . TRBV3-1 CASSQRLRALEAFF TGTGCCAGCAGCCAACGTCTGAGGGCCCTTGAAGCTTTCTTT
TRBJ1-5 many . TRBV2 CASSEAAGQPQHF TGTGCCAGCAGTGAGGCGGCGGGTCAGCCCCAGCATTTT
TRBJ2-7 few TRBD1 TRBV4-3 CASSQDPLRTGPNSSYEQYF TGCGCCAGCAGCCAGGACCCCCTCCGGACAGGGCCCAATAGCTCCTACGAGCAGTACTTC
TRBJ1-3 . . TRBV4-1 CASSQEYTIYF TGCGCCAGCAGCCAAGAATACACCATATATTTT
TRBJ2-1 many . TRBV7-9 CASSLGLGPGKFNEQFF TGTGCCAGCAGCTTAGGTTTAGGGCCAGGGAAATTCAATGAGCAGTTCTTC
TRBJ2-3 few TRBD2 TRBV12-3/TRBV12-4 CASSLVSLAGVTDTQYF TGTGCCAGCAGTTTAGTATCGCTAGCGGGAGTCACAGATACGCAGTATTTT
TRBJ2-2 many TRBD2 TRBV19 CASSELGGRGTGELFF TGTGCCAGTAGTGAACTGGGCGGGAGAGGGACCGGGGAGCTGTTTTTT
TRBJ1-3 many . TRBV2 CASSVQTQRSGTTYF TGTGCCAGCAGTGTTCAAACCCAGAGGAGCGGCACCACATATTTT
TRBJ2-1 few . TRBV14 CASKRTEDNEQFF TGTGCCAGCAAACGGACAGAGGACAATGAGCAGTTCTTC
TRBJ2-2 . TRBD1 TRBV2 CASRGQGTNTGELFF TGTGCCAGCAGAGGACAGGGGACGAACACCGGGGAGCTGTTTTTT
TRBJ2-1 many . TRBV9 CASSVEKRTTSYNEQFF TGTGCCAGCAGCGTAGAGAAGCGGACGACCTCCTACAATGAGCAGTTCTTC
TRBJ1-1 many TRBD1 TRBV7-9 CASSLLPGQGAKDTEAFF TGTGCCAGCAGCTTATTGCCGGGACAGGGGGCGAAGGACACTGAAGCTTTCTTT
TRBJ1-5 few . TRBV6-6 CASSYSITQPQHF TGTGCCAGCAGTTACTCGATTACTCAGCCCCAGCATTTT
TRBJ2-5 many TRBD2 TRBV6-1 CASRLAGGGQETQYF TGTGCCAGCAGACTAGCGGGAGGTGGCCAAGAGACCCAGTACTTC
TRBJ1-1 many TRBD1 TRBV11-3 CASSLDLGGANTEAFF TGTGCCAGCAGCTTAGATCTAGGGGGCGCAAATACTGAAGCTTTCTTT
TRBJ2-3 many TRBD1 TRBV18 CASSRDRLTDTQYF TGTGCCAGCTCCCGGGACAGACTCACAGATACGCAGTATTTT
TRBJ1-3 many . TRBV20-1 CSARALSPGNTIYF TGCAGTGCTAGAGCATTAAGCCCAGGAAACACCATATATTTT
TRBJ2-5 many TRBD1 TRBV24-1 CATSDPGQGGETQYF TGTGCCACCAGTGACCCGGGACAGGGAGGAGAGACCCAGTACTTC
TRBJ2-1 many TRBD2 TRBV20-1 CSALSGLASIHMGNEQFF TGCAGTGCTCTCTCGGGACTAGCGTCCATCCACATGGGGAATGAGCAGTTCTTC
TRBJ1-6 many . TRBV15 CATRPSRVPYNSPLHF TGTGCCACCAGACCCTCCAGGGTCCCCTATAATTCACCCCTCCACTTT
TRBJ1-1 many TRBD1 TRBV28 CASSLEPGQGGRAFF TGTGCCAGCAGTTTAGAGCCGGGACAGGGGGGGAGAGCTTTCTTT
TRBJ1-4 many . TRBV20-1 CSASKGLNEKLFF TGCAGTGCTAGCAAGGGCCTCAATGAAAAACTGTTTTTT
TRBJ2-7 . TRBD2 TRBV5-5 CASSASLAGGPYEQYF TGTGCCAGCAGCGCCAGCCTAGCGGGAGGTCCCTACGAGCAGTACTTC
TRBJ2-7 few . TRBV19 CASSPFRDYEQYF TGTGCCAGTAGTCCCTTCAGAGACTACGAGCAGTACTTC
TRBJ1-1 . . TRBV15 CATHPSARRGRNTEAFF TGTGCCACCCACCCTTCGGCAAGACGGGGCCGGAACACTGAAGCTTTCTTT
TRBJ2-7 many . TRBV5-1 CASSWRYGEQYF TGCGCCAGCAGCTGGCGTTACGGCGAGCAGTACTTC
TRBJ1-5 . . TRBV6-1 CASSLGPGTLGQPQHF TGTGCCAGCAGCCTAGGGCCCGGGACCCTGGGACAGCCCCAGCATTTT
TRBJ1-3 few . TRBV5-1 CASSSAGSVSGNTIYF TGCGCCAGCAGCTCCGCGGGGTCCGTGTCTGGAAACACCATATATTTT
TRBJ2-1 few TRBD2 TRBV9 CASSFSGRNLNEQFF TGTGCCAGCAGCTTTAGCGGGAGGAATTTGAATGAGCAGTTCTTC
TRBJ1-5 . . TRBV28 CASSLLTGVRSDQPQHF TGTGCCAGCAGTTTATTAACGGGGGTGCGTAGCGATCAGCCCCAGCATTTT
TRBJ1-3 . TRBD1 TRBV12-3/TRBV12-4 CASSPGGAPGNTIYF TGTGCCAGCAGTCCAGGGGGCGCGCCGGGAAACACCATATATTTT
TRBJ1-1 many . TRBV7-6 CASSPDNMNTEAFF TGTGCCAGCAGCCCGGACAACATGAACACTGAAGCTTTCTTT
TRBJ2-5 . TRBD1 TRBV12-3/TRBV12-4 CASRPGTGRSGEETQYF TGTGCCAGCAGACCCGGGACAGGGAGGTCGGGGGAAGAGACCCAGTACTTC
TRBJ2-3 few . TRBV6-1 CASSIVGLRTDTQYF TGTGCCAGCAGCATCGTCGGACTGCGCACAGATACGCAGTATTTT
TRBJ2-7 . . TRBV25-1 CASPRGGSAEEQYF TGTGCCAGCCCCCGTGGAGGGTCGGCGGAGGAGCAGTACTTC
TRBJ1-1 many . TRBV13 CASSPRGGLPEAFF TGTGCCAGCAGCCCGCGGGGGGGTCTACCTGAAGCTTTCTTT